This is a list of T cell receptor beta chains from one sample in a study of brain T cells in children with intractable seizures. Some clones are missing from TCRdb's copy, which holds only in-frame ones; the method was immunoSEQ multiplex PCR. Among roughly 23,000 clones listed, approximately 94% were seen once. Sequencing was performed on peripheral blood, taken at surgery. These receptors were taken from a boy younger than 18 with focal cortical dysplasia and intractable seizures. Both conserved end residues are part of each CDR3. A D gene is named only where the DNA matches it firmly. Size tells how often a clone was seen (once, few, many) or the class of an expanded clone, and some rows leave it out.

-	-	TRBJ2-2	TRBV4-1	TGCGCCAGCAGCCAAGTATCTGTCACCGGGGAGCTGTTTTTT	CASSQVSVTGELFF
-	-	TRBJ1-2	TRBV3-1/TRBV3-2	TGTGCCAGCAGCCAAATAATCAACGGACCCTATGGCTACACCTTC	CASSQIINGPYGYTF
TRBD2	once	TRBJ2-7	TRBV9	TGTGCCAGCAGCCCAGCCGATGCGGGGGGGCTTTACGAGCAGTACTTC	CASSPADAGGLYEQYF
-	-	TRBJ1-1	TRBV28	TGTGCCAGCAGTTACGGGGTGGACACTGAAGCTTTCTTT	CASSYGVDTEAFF
-	-	TRBJ1-2	TRBV9	TGTGCCAGCAGCGCAAATCCAGGGAGAGGGGTCTATGGCTACACCTTC	CASSANPGRGVYGYTF
-	-	TRBJ1-5	TRBV30	TGTGCCTGGAGTCCAGGGGGCAATCAGCCCCAGCATTTT	CAWSPGGNQPQHF
-	-	TRBJ2-5	TRBV28	TGTGCCAGCAGTTTTATAGGGGTCCAAGAGACCCAGTACTTC	CASSFIGVQETQYF
-	-	TRBJ1-2	TRBV4-1	TGCGCCAGCAGCCAAGATTATGGATTTCTTGGTGGCTACACCTTC	CASSQDYGFLGGYTF
-	once	TRBJ2-1	TRBV30	TGTGCCTGGAGAGGAAGGACTACGTCTATTGGTGAGCAGTTCTTC	CAWRGRTTSIGEQFF
TRBD1	-	TRBJ2-3	TRBV10-3	TGTGCCATCAGTGACACCGGGACAGGCACAGATACGCAGTATTTT	CAISDTGTGTDTQYF
TRBD1	-	TRBJ1-1	TRBV4-1	TGCGCCAGCAGCCAAGGCACAGGGGGGACCACTGAAGCTTTCTTT	CASSQGTGGTTEAFF
TRBD2	-	TRBJ2-5	TRBV9	TGTGCCAGCAGCGTAGTTCTAGCGGGGGGTCGAGAGACCCAGTACTTC	CASSVVLAGGRETQYF
-	-	TRBJ2-5	TRBV6-1	TGTGCCAGCAGTGAGGGAGGGGGTACACAAGAGACCCAGTACTTC	CASSEGGGTQETQYF
-	-	TRBJ2-5	TRBV7-2	TGTGCCAGCAGTCCCCCGTGGGGGTGGGGGGAGACCCAGTACTTC	CASSPPWGWGETQYF
-	-	TRBJ2-1	TRBV3-1/TRBV3-2	TGTGCCAGCAGTCCCACACGAGCCGGGACCGGCTACAATGAGCAGTTCTTC	CASSPTRAGTGYNEQFF
-	-	TRBJ1-1	TRBV11-2	TGTGCCAGCAGCCTAGGGGGATTGGAAGCTTTCTTT	CASSLGGLEAFF
-	-	TRBJ1-2	TRBV5-1	TGCGCCAGCAGCTTACCAGAACCCGGCACAGGGAGTGGCTACACCTTC	CASSLPEPGTGSGYTF
-	-	TRBJ1-2	TRBV6-5	TGTGCCACTAGAAGGGAATCTGGCTACACCTTC	CATRRESGYTF
TRBD1	-	TRBJ2-7	TRBV2	TGTGCCAGCAGTGAATGGGGGACAGATACTTACGAGCAGTACTTC	CASSEWGTDTYEQYF
-	-	TRBJ1-6	TRBV6-4	TGTGCCAGCAGTGACAGGGCTAATTCACCCCTCCACTTT	CASSDRANSPLHF
-	-	TRBJ2-1	TRBV7-2	TGTGCCAGCGGCATCCCGCTTTTGGGTTATGAGCAGTTCTTC	CASGIPLLGYEQFF
-	large	TRBJ1-2	TRBV19	TGTGCCAGTAGCCCACAGGGTATCCATGGCTACACCTTC	CASSPQGIHGYTF
-	-	TRBJ2-2	TRBV9	TGTGCCAGCAGCGTTGGGACCGCAGCGGCAGGGGAGCTGTTTTTT	CASSVGTAAAGELFF
TRBD1	-	TRBJ2-5	TRBV11-3	TGTGCCAGCAGCTCCGGGACAGGGGAGGAGACCCAGTACTTC	CASSSGTGEETQYF
-	-	TRBJ1-1	TRBV4-1	TGCGCCAGCAGCCAGTCTACCCCCCCTACTGAAGCTTTCTTT	CASSQSTPPTEAFF
-	-	TRBJ1-3	TRBV3-1/TRBV3-2	TGTGCCAGCAGCCCGGCCGGGCTGCCTGGAAACACCATATATTTT	CASSPAGLPGNTIYF
-	-	TRBJ2-2	TRBV5-1	TGCGCCAGCAGCTTGGGTTCGAGGAACACCGGGGAGCTGTTTTTT	CASSLGSRNTGELFF
-	-	TRBJ2-1	TRBV19	TGTGCCAGTACCTCTAAGGAAGGGATAGGTGAGCAGTTCTTC	CASTSKEGIGEQFF
-	few	TRBJ2-7	TRBV27	TGTGCCAGCAGCTACGAGCAGTACTTC	CASSYEQYF
-	once	TRBJ2-7	TRBV2	TGTGCCAGCAGTGTCGTCTACGAGCAGTACTTC	CASSVVYEQYF
-	-	TRBJ1-5	TRBV18	TGTGCCAGCTCACCACGACCGATCAATCAGCCCCAGCATTTT	CASSPRPINQPQHF
TRBD2	once	TRBJ2-5	TRBV11-3	TGTGCCAGCAGCTCGCGAGCGGGGTCAGGGGAGACCCAGTACTTC	CASSSRAGSGETQYF
-	-	TRBJ2-7	TRBV6-1	TGTGCCAGCAGTGAAAGGGGGGCAGGAGCGAACGAGCAGTACTTC	CASSERGAGANEQYF
-	-	TRBJ1-1	TRBV5-8	TGTGCCAGCAGCGCTTGGCCGGGGATGGGGCGGGACACTGAAGCTTTCTTT	CASSAWPGMGRDTEAFF
-	-	TRBJ1-1	TRBV18	TGTGCCAGCTCACCCCGAAGCGAAGGGACCGCTTTCTTT	CASSPRSEGTAFF
-	-	TRBJ1-1	TRBV2	TGTGCCAGCGGTGGAGGTCTGACAGGTGGGAACACTGAAGCTTTCTTT	CASGGGLTGGNTEAFF
TRBD1	-	TRBJ1-1	TRBV5-4	TGTGCCAGCAGCTTCCGGGACAGGGGGAACACTGAAGCTTTCTTT	CASSFRDRGNTEAFF
-	-	TRBJ1-1	TRBV29-1	TGCAGCGTTCTATGGGCACCGAACACTGAAGCTTTCTTT	CSVLWAPNTEAFF
-	-	TRBJ2-5	TRBV18	TGTGCCAGCTCGTTAACCCCCCAAGAGACCCAGTACTTC	CASSLTPQETQYF
-	-	TRBJ1-3	TRBV25-1	TGTGCCAGCAGTGAAGGCGGAATGGGAAACACCATATATTTT	CASSEGGMGNTIYF
-	-	TRBJ2-7	TRBV6-2/TRBV6-3	TGTGCCAGCAGTTACTCCAACACCTACGAGCAGTACTTC	CASSYSNTYEQYF
-	-	TRBJ1-2	TRBV24-1	TGTGCCACTATCGTCGGACCCAACTATGGCTACACCTTC	CATIVGPNYGYTF
-	-	TRBJ1-5	TRBV4-1	TGCGCCAGCAGCCAAGAAGGCAGGGACAATCAGCCCCAGCATTTT	CASSQEGRDNQPQHF
TRBD1	-	TRBJ2-1	TRBV2	TGTGCCAGCAAGACAGGGCCTAACAATGAGCAGTTCTTC	CASKTGPNNEQFF
-	-	TRBJ1-2	TRBV28	TGTGCCAGCAGTTTACGGGGGCCCCTGAGCTATGGCTACACCTTC	CASSLRGPLSYGYTF